Following are 25 T cell receptor beta chains from one sample sequenced in a study of PD-L1 blockade in urothelial cancer. Data came from immunoSEQ multiplex PCR; TCRdb stores just in-frame clones and leaves some out. This sample carries about 45,000 clones, about four fifths of them seen once, and the ten largest clones take roughly 15%. As to time point: peripheral blood 6 weeks after treatment start. The input for sequencing was PBMCs, taken around atezolizumab (anti-PD-L1) treatment. The receptors stem from a man in his fifties or sixties with urothelial cancer.

The rearrangement links TRBV30 to TRBJ1-4; TRBD1 is a possible D gene (5 bases). This CDR3 contains 14 residues. The germline gives CDR1 GTSNPN, CDR2 SVGIG (reference sequence). V was cut by 3 bases and J by 7 bases, with 15 bases left in between. The CDR3 reads CAWSSGGVGEKLFF. The CDR3 DNA sequence: TGTGCCTGGAGCTCGGGGGGGGTAGGTGAAAAACTGTTTTTT. Full variable domain (missing parts from reference TRBV30 and TRBJ1-4): SQTIHQWPATLVQPVGSPLSLECTVEGTSNPNLYWYRQAAGRGLQLLFYSVGIGQISSEVPQNLSASRPQDRQFILSSKKLLLSDSGFYLCAWSSGGVGEKLFFGSGTQLSVL.

As DNA, the CDR3 is TGTGCCAGCAGCGTGGGGGGGATGAACACTGAAGCTTTCTTT. It translates to CASSVGGMNTEAFF. The chain is built from TRBV9 and TRBJ1-1, with D tentatively TRBD1 (5 bases). The CDR3 has 14 amino acids. The germline V gene has CDR1 SGDLS and CDR2 YYNGEE. Trimming left V 2 bases short and J 0 bases short, with 8 bases between.

This clone has more than one count but fewer than ten. The J gene is TRBJ1-5, the V gene TRBV18; 11 bases fit TRBD1. This CDR3 comprises 15 residues. V shed 5 bases and J 9 bases; nucleotides not matched to a gene: 9. The germline V gene encodes CDR1 KGHSH and CDR2 LQKENI. The DNA for the CDR3 is TGTGCCAGCTCAGGGGGGACAGGGGGGATTTGGCCCCAGCATTTT. Amino acids: CASSGGTGGIWPQHF.

The gene calls are TRBV28 and TRBJ2-2; maybe TRBD1 (6 bases). The CDR3 runs to 15 residues. The V and J ends lost 4 bases and 0 bases respectively, with 9 bases between them. Germline V lookup: CDR1 MDHEN, CDR2 SYDVKM. CDR3 loop: CASSSQGTNTGELFF. CDR3 DNA sequence: TGTGCCAGCAGTTCCCAGGGGACGAACACCGGGGAGCTGTTTTTT.

This clone showed up just once. This chain uses TRBV5-4 with TRBJ1-3; D is unresolved. The CDR3 covers 16 residues. Trimming stripped 0 bases from V and 0 bases from J, with 10 bases between. Germline CDR1 is SGHNT and CDR2 is YYREEE (reference sequence). CDR3 in amino acids: CASSLDGLDSGNTIYF. The CDR3 DNA is TGTGCCAGCAGCTTGGATGGGCTTGACTCTGGAAACACCATATATTTT.

DNA for the CDR3: TGTGCCAGCAGCTCCCCCGGGACAGCGAGCGCAGATACGCAGTATTTT. It translates to CASSSPGTASADTQYF. The chain employs TRBV28 and TRBJ2-3, with 7 bases fitting TRBD1. V trimming: 6 bases; J trimming: 4 bases; junction bases outside the gene matches: 13. Germline V CDR1 and CDR2: MDHEN, SYDVKM. This CDR3 comprises 16 residues.

The genes are TRBV6-1 and TRBJ1-3; D gene ambiguous. Trimming took 5 bases from V and 0 from J, leaving 8 bases between them. This CDR3 has 14 residues. Germline V lookup: CDR1 MNHNS, CDR2 SASEGT. CDR3 region: CASSTVFSGNTIYF. For the CDR3, the DNA is TGTGCCAGCAGTACAGTCTTCTCTGGAAACACCATATATTTT.

Written as DNA, the CDR3 is TGTGCCAGCAAAGCAGGACAGGGCGAAGAGACCCAGTACTTC. This encodes CASKAGQGEETQYF. V is TRBV6-5 and J is TRBJ2-5, with 8 nucleotides matching TRBD1. CDR3 length equals 14 residues. Germline values: CDR1 MNHEY, CDR2 SVGAGI. Trimming took 7 bases from V and 3 from J; bases not matched to a gene: 7.

This clone was recorded a few times. V usage is TRBV12-5 and J usage is TRBJ1-4; 11 bases map to TRBD1. The ends lost 5 bases at V and 4 bases at J; junction bases unmatched: 9. CDR3 length equals 17 residues. CDR1 and CDR2 from the germline V gene are LGHNT and FRNRAP. This CDR3 is CASGPRDRGMSNEKLFF. CDR3 nucleotide sequence: TGTGCTAGTGGTCCTCGGGACAGGGGGATGAGTAATGAAAAACTGTTTTTT.

The chain has TRBV30 and TRBJ1-5, with D tentatively TRBD1 (6 bases). This CDR3 region has 15 residues. V was cut by 0 bases and J by 8 bases, with 17 bases left in between. CDR1 and CDR2 from the germline V gene are GTSNPN and SVGIG (reference sequence). In DNA form, the CDR3 reads TGTGCCTGGAGTGTAAATGGGGGCGGAGAGGAGCCCCAGCATTTT. Amino acids: CAWSVNGGGEEPQHF.

The chain carries TRBV7-9 and TRBJ1-1; D is undetermined. The ends were cut back, 1 base at V and 1 base at J, with 7 bases in the middle. This CDR3 is 14 amino acids long. Germline values: CDR1 SEHNR, CDR2 FQNEAQ (reference sequence). DNA for the CDR3: TGTGCCAGCAGCTTAGTACGGGAGAACACTGAAGCTTTCTTT. It is translated as CASSLVRENTEAFF.

The CDR3 here is CASSRQGSNQPQHF. CDR3 nucleotides: TGTGCCAGTTCCCGACAGGGAAGCAATCAGCCCCAGCATTTT. The chain carries TRBV19 and TRBJ1-5, with TRBD1 matching 7 bases. The CDR3 covers 14 residues. With V trimmed by 8 bases and J by 1 base, 5 bases remained unmatched. Germline V gene sequence: CDR1 LNHDA, CDR2 SQIVND (reference sequence).

This chain connects TRBV5-1 to TRBJ2-7, with 10 bases that match TRBD1. Germline V gene sequence: CDR1 SGHRS, CDR2 YFSETQ. Trimming at V came to 0 bases and at J to 3 bases, leaving 3 bases not matched to a gene. CDR3 length equals 15 residues. The CDR3 is CASSLEGQGNYEQYF. DNA of the CDR3: TGCGCCAGCAGCTTGGAGGGACAGGGGAACTACGAGCAGTACTTC. Looking up the rest from reference TRBV5-1 and TRBJ2-7 gives the full variable domain: KAGVTQTPRYLIKTRGQQVTLSCSPISGHRSVSWYQQTPGQGLQFLFEYFSETQRNKGNFPGRFSGRQFSNSRSEMNVSTLELGDSALYLCASSLEGQGNYEQYFGPGTRLTVT.

J is TRBJ2-3 and V is TRBV7-9, with TRBD2 identical over 9 bases. With 5 bases clipped from V and 5 bases from J, the junction kept 17 bases outside the gene matches. Germline CDR1 is SEHNR and CDR2 is FQNEAQ (reference sequence). There are 18 residues in the CDR3. CDR3 region: CASSHDGGAGGPLDTQYF. As DNA, the CDR3 is TGTGCCAGCAGCCACGACGGAGGCGCGGGGGGGCCCCTAGATACGCAGTATTTT. The whole variable domain, filled in from reference TRBV7-9 and TRBJ2-3, reads DTGVSQNPRHKITKRGQNVTFRCDPISEHNRLYWYRQTLGQGPEFLTYFQNEAQLEKSRLLSDRFSAERPKGSFSTLEIQRTEQGDSAMYLCASSHDGGAGGPLDTQYFGPGTRLTVL.

This chain uses TRBV27 with TRBJ1-2, with a possible D match to TRBD1 (5 bases). Per the germline V gene, CDR1 is MNHEY and CDR2 is SMNVEV (reference sequence). V was pared by 2 bases and J by 6 bases, with 10 bases between. The CDR3 contains 13 residues. For the CDR3, the DNA is TGTGCCAGCAGTTTAAGGGGTTCACATGGCTACACCTTC. Its protein is CASSLRGSHGYTF.

The chain links TRBV19 to TRBJ1-2; 7 bases match TRBD1. The J segment lost 2 bases and the V segment lost 2 bases, leaving 2 bases of the junction unmatched. The CDR3 runs 14 residues. CDR1 is LNHDA and CDR2 is SQIVND in the germline V gene (reference sequence). The CDR3 loop reads CASSIKQGNYGYTF. DNA for the CDR3: TGTGCCAGTAGTATAAAACAGGGGAACTATGGCTACACCTTC.

The gene calls are TRBV27 and TRBJ2-1; 10 bases line up with TRBD1. Germline CDR1 and CDR2: MNHEY and SMNVEV (reference sequence). CDR3 length equals 15 residues. V was pared by 6 bases and J by 4 bases, with 6 bases of the junction left unmatched. The CDR3 nucleotides are TGTGCCAGCAGAGACAGGGGGCTTGGGTACAATGAGCAGTTCTTC. Amino acids: CASRDRGLGYNEQFF.

This clone was seen a single time. The chain carries TRBV7-8 and TRBJ2-1; 8 bases fit TRBD2. The CDR3 is 17 residues long. From germline, CDR1 is SGHVS and CDR2 FQNEAQ. V gave up 5 bases and J gave up 2 bases; unmatched junction bases: 11. The CDR3 DNA is TGTGCCAGCAGCGTAGGTGGCGGGGGGTCACCCTACAATGAGCAGTTCTTC. It specifies CASSVGGGGSPYNEQFF. Full variable domain (outside the CDR3, taken from reference TRBV7-8 and TRBJ2-1): GAGVSQSPRYKVAKRGQDVALRCDPISGHVSLFWYQQALGQGPEFLTYFQNEAQLDKSGLPSDRFFAERPEGSVSTLKIQRTQQEDSAVYLCASSVGGGGSPYNEQFFGPGTRLTVL.

The chain employs TRBV7-2 and TRBJ1-1; maybe TRBD1 (6 bases). Trimming pared 5 bases from V and 1 base from J, leaving 20 bases between. Germline loops: CDR1 SGHTA, CDR2 FQGNSA. The CDR3 spans 17 residues. CDR3 in DNA: TGTGCCAGCAGCCCAGCTCTCGCAGGGGTCGGGAACACTGAAGCTTTCTTT. Translation: CASSPALAGVGNTEAFF.

DNA of the CDR3: TGTGCCAGCAGTGCGGCAGCCAGGGTTAACTATGGCTACACCTTC. Translated: CASSAAARVNYGYTF. J is TRBJ1-2 and V is TRBV2; D might be TRBD1 (5 bases). This CDR3 region has 15 residues. The ends were cut back, 4 bases at V and 1 base at J, with 13 bases in the middle. The V gene's germline CDR1 is SNHLY and CDR2 FYNNEI.

This clone was seen just once. The rearrangement links TRBV9 to TRBJ2-3; 11 bases align to TRBD2. Germline-derived CDR1 and CDR2 are SGDLS and YYNGEE. Germline trimming cut 3 bases from V and 1 base from J; bases unmatched to any gene: 1. The CDR3 contains 15 residues. CDR3 region: CASSATSGGTDTQYF. The CDR3 bases are TGTGCCAGCAGCGCGACTAGCGGGGGCACAGATACGCAGTATTTT.

This clone has just one count. The genes are TRBV5-6 and TRBJ2-3, with a possible D match to TRBD2 (6 bases). This CDR3 has 19 residues. CDR1 and CDR2 (germline): SGHDT, YYEEEE. With 5 bases removed from V and 2 bases from J, the gap between germline ends came to 27 bases. CDR3 DNA sequence: TGTGCCAGCAGTACGACCTCCCGACCCCTGGGACTTTCCACAGATACGCAGTATTTT. Its protein product is CASSTTSRPLGLSTDTQYF.

The chain combines TRBV6-1 with TRBJ1-1, with D hard to call. This CDR3 is built from 14 residues. V lost 6 bases and J 0 bases, leaving 11 bases between the germline ends. CDR1 and CDR2 (germline): MNHNS, SASEGT. Here the CDR3 reads CASRETNMNTEAFF. The CDR3 DNA reads as TGTGCCAGCAGGGAGACGAATATGAACACTGAAGCTTTCTTT.

The chain has TRBV20-1 and TRBJ1-2, with D unclear. Trimming took off 8 bases at V and 7 bases at J, with 11 bases between the two ends. The CDR3 contains 10 residues. The V gene's germline CDR1 is DFQATT and CDR2 SNEGSKA (reference sequence). The chain's CDR3 is CSTPLSGYTF. The DNA for the CDR3 is TGCAGTACTCCCCTGAGTGGCTACACCTTC.

This chain joins TRBV27 and TRBJ2-6; TRBD1 aligns across 9 bases. V trimming: 3 bases; J trimming: 0 bases; junction bases outside the gene matches: 6. The CDR3 runs to 18 residues. CDR1 is MNHEY, CDR2 SMNVEV, per germline (reference sequence). The CDR3 coding sequence is TGTGCCAGCAGTTTCGGCGGGACAGGGCTCTCTGGGGCCAACGTCCTGACTTTC. Translating gives CASSFGGTGLSGANVLTF.